The sequence of this TCR beta chain was determined in a study of blood T cell repertoires in COVID-19. The CDR3 spans 14 residues. The V end lost 0 bases, the J end lost 4 bases, and 9 bases lay between the germline ends. CDR1 SGHNT and CDR2 YYREEE come from the germline V gene (reference sequence). Some clones are missing from TCRdb's copy, which holds only in-frame ones; the method was immunoSEQ multiplex PCR. Of around 250,000 clones in the sample, 75% to 90% were seen once. This TCR was recovered from a human donor in a cohort sampled during active COVID-19. The sequenced sample consisted of peripheral blood. J is TRBJ2-3 and V is TRBV5-4; D remains ambiguous. The DNA for the CDR3 is TGTGCCAGCAGCTTGGGAGTTCGTCCAGATACGCAGTATTTT. Encoded protein: CASSLGVRPDTQYF.